One and the same sample provided the 24 T cell receptor beta chains below, sequenced in a study of PD-1 blockade in classical Hodgkin lymphoma. Each of the patients experienced relapse following autologous stem cell transplantation, and their brentuximab vedotin exposure differed. Sequencing used immunoSEQ multiplex PCR; TCRdb keeps in-frame clones, though not all of them. The profile shows 20,000 to 30,000 clones, 86% of them singletons. The sample was peripheral blood mononuclear cells (PBMCs), taken at baseline. The receptors stem from a human donor with classical Hodgkin lymphoma.

V is TRBV12-5 and J is TRBJ1-6; 9 bases are shared with TRBD1. This CDR3 is 14 amino acids long. The trim removed 7 bases at V and 10 bases at J, leaving 8 bases unmatched. Germline V CDR1 and CDR2: LGHNT, FRNRAP. CDR3 sequence reads: CASAAGTGRSPLHF. The CDR3 nucleotides read TGTGCTAGTGCCGCCGGGACAGGGCGCTCACCCCTCCACTTT.

The V call is TRBV5-4, the J call TRBJ2-2; no definite D call. CDR3 length: 14 residues. Germline CDR1 reads SGHNT; CDR2 reads YYREEE (reference sequence). Between the trimmed V and J ends, which lost 1 base and 4 bases, there was a span of 8 bases. This chain's CDR3 is CASSLYTGTGELFF. CDR3 sequence (DNA): TGTGCCAGCAGCTTGTATACGGGCACCGGGGAGCTGTTTTTT.

The chain employs TRBV2 and TRBJ1-2; unclear D gene. CDR3 length: 14 amino acids. The V gene lost 3 bases and the J gene lost 3 bases, with 11 bases spanning the gap. CDR1 and CDR2 from the germline V gene are SNHLY and FYNNEI. For the CDR3, the DNA is TGTGCCAGCAGTGAGGCCGGAAGTTACTATGGCTACACCTTC. Translation: CASSEAGSYYGYTF.

Notes on this clone: The sample carries other DNA sequences with the same CDR3. The rearrangement uses TRBV9 and TRBJ2-2, with 10 nucleotides matching TRBD2. The CDR3 consists of 16 residues. Germline V gene data show CDR1 as SGDLS and CDR2 as YYNGEE. Losses at the gene ends were 2 bases for V and 0 bases for J; bases not matched to a gene: 1. This CDR3 reads CASSVSGGANTGELFF. In nucleotides, the CDR3 is TGTGCCAGCAGCGTGAGCGGGGGGGCGAACACCGGGGAGCTGTTTTTT. The variable domain in full, with the rest retrieved from reference TRBV9 and TRBJ2-2, is DSGVTQTPKHLITATGQRVTLRCSPRSGDLSVYWYQQSLDQGLQFLIQYYNGEERAKGNILERFSAQQFPDLHSELNLSSLELGDSALYFCASSVSGGANTGELFFGEGSRLTVL.

The J gene is TRBJ2-5, the V gene TRBV2; 8 bases fit TRBD1. Germline CDR1 is SNHLY and CDR2 is FYNNEI. Trimming cost V 8 bases and J 3 bases; bases outside gene matches: 11. The CDR3 is 15 amino acids. This CDR3 reads CASYPRTGQKETQYF. The CDR3 coding sequence is TGTGCCAGCTACCCACGGACAGGGCAAAAAGAGACCCAGTACTTC.

This chain uses TRBV5-1 with TRBJ2-7; 9 bases line up with TRBD2. The V gene's germline CDR1 is SGHRS and CDR2 YFSETQ. This CDR3 has 13 residues. Trimming took 1 base from V and 4 from J; bases not matched to a gene: 0. Here the CDR3 DNA reads TGCGCCAGCAGCTTGACTAGCGGGTACGAGCAGTACTTC. Amino acids: CASSLTSGYEQYF.

This clone was detected a few times. The DNA of the CDR3 is TGTGCCAGCAGCTTTACTAGCGGGGGGGACTACAATGAGCAGTTCTTC. Protein product: CASSFTSGGDYNEQFF. The chain employs TRBV7-8 and TRBJ2-1; 13 nucleotides line up with TRBD2. Germline CDR1 and CDR2: SGHVS and FQNEAQ. V was clipped by 3 bases and J by 3 bases; unmatched bases: 2. The CDR3 spans 16 residues.

This clone appeared a few times. This rearrangement joins TRBV5-1 to TRBJ2-7, with D tentatively TRBD2 (7 bases). Trimming took 3 bases from V and 5 from J, leaving 15 bases between them. Germline V lookup: CDR1 SGHRS, CDR2 YFSETQ. This CDR3 comprises 14 residues. The CDR3 protein is CASSSTGTNHEQYF. CDR3 coding DNA: TGCGCCAGCAGCTCTACAGGGACTAACCACGAGCAGTACTTC.

The rearrangement joins TRBV4-2 to TRBJ2-7, with D uncertain. This CDR3 is built from 14 residues. V lost 0 bases and J 2 bases, leaving 8 bases between the germline ends. Germline values: CDR1 LGHNA, CDR2 YNFKEQ. This chain's CDR3 is CASSQDELTYEQYF. In DNA, the CDR3 is TGTGCCAGCAGCCAAGACGAGCTAACCTACGAGCAGTACTTC.

The V call is TRBV6-5, the J call TRBJ1-2, with 10 bases that match TRBD1. In germline, CDR1 is MNHEY, CDR2 SVGAGI. V was pared by 3 bases and J by 6 bases, with 7 bases of the junction left unmatched. The CDR3 is made up of 15 amino acids. CDR3 loop: CASSYNSGTGDGYTF. The CDR3 DNA sequence: TGTGCCAGCAGTTATAACTCCGGGACAGGGGATGGCTACACCTTC.

The rearrangement uses TRBV6-6 and TRBJ1-2, with 7 bases identical to TRBD1. Germline-derived CDR1 and CDR2 are MNHNY and SVGAGI (reference sequence). The CDR3 totals 16 residues. V was pared by 6 bases and J by 4 bases, with 14 bases of the junction left unmatched. The CDR3 DNA follows: TGTGCCAGCAGCTACGAAACCGGGACAGCCCCCTATGGCTACACCTTC. As protein: CASSYETGTAPYGYTF.

This clone was observed once. The chain employs TRBV7-9 and TRBJ2-7; 9 bases map to TRBD1. V lost 3 bases to trimming and J lost 4 bases; unmatched junction nucleotides: 4. This CDR3 region has 14 residues. Germline V lookup: CDR1 SEHNR, CDR2 FQNEAQ (reference sequence). DNA for the CDR3: TGTGCCAGCAGCTTGGACAGGGGATCATACGAGCAGTACTTC. Translated: CASSLDRGSYEQYF.

This sequence joins TRBV5-1 and TRBJ1-1, with 7 bases identical to TRBD1. Germline lookup yields CDR1 SGHRS and CDR2 YFSETQ. V lost 4 bases, J lost 5 bases, and 8 bases stayed unmatched. The CDR3 sequence is 14 residues long. The CDR3: CASSVFSGGTEAFF. Written as DNA, the CDR3 is TGCGCCAGCAGCGTATTTTCAGGGGGTACTGAAGCTTTCTTT. Filled out from reference TRBV5-1 and TRBJ1-1, the complete variable domain reads KAGVTQTPRYLIKTRGQQVTLSCSPISGHRSVSWYQQTPGQGLQFLFEYFSETQRNKGNFPGRFSGRQFSNSRSEMNVSTLELGDSALYLCASSVFSGGTEAFFGQGTRLTVV.

This clone occurred once. The chain employs TRBV7-9 and TRBJ2-3, with D possibly TRBD1 on 5 matching bases. CDR3 length: 15 amino acids. The germline gives CDR1 SEHNR, CDR2 FQNEAQ (reference sequence). The ends were cut back, 1 base at V and 4 bases at J, with 12 bases in the middle. DNA of the CDR3: TGTGCCAGCAGCTTAGGGTGGGGCCTAGCAGATACGCAGTATTTT. As protein: CASSLGWGLADTQYF.

This clone was detected only a few times. The DNA of the CDR3 is TGTGCCAGCAGCCAAGCCGGGCGCCAGGGCGGGGAGCTGTTTTTT. Encoded protein: CASSQAGRQGGELFF. J is TRBJ2-2 and V is TRBV14; D possibly corresponds to TRBD1 (5 bases). The germline V and J ends were trimmed by 1 base and 7 bases, with 13 bases remaining between them. This CDR3 is 15 amino acids long. The germline CDR1 and CDR2 sequences are SGHDN and FVKESK.

The V gene is TRBV6-6, the J gene TRBJ1-1; D perhaps matches TRBD1 (5 bases). V was clipped by 6 bases and J by 4 bases, with 15 bases between them. Germline V gene sequence: CDR1 MNHNY, CDR2 SVGAGI (reference sequence). This CDR3 is 14 amino acids long. In DNA, the CDR3 is TGTGCCAGCAGCCCTAATTGGGGCTCCACTGAAGCTTTCTTT. This codes for CASSPNWGSTEAFF.

The J gene is TRBJ2-7, the V gene TRBV14; the match to TRBD1 covers 8 bases. J lost 1 base, V lost 4 bases, and 0 bases had no gene match. CDR1 is SGHDN, CDR2 FVKESK, per germline. The CDR3 spans 13 residues. The CDR3 DNA reads TGTGCCAGCAGCCGGACAGGGTCCTACGAGCAGTACTTC. Translated: CASSRTGSYEQYF.

Details on this clone: One end of the junction does not line up with germline, which may come from a read error. V gene TRBV7-7 combines with J gene TRBJ2-5; D is perhaps TRBD1 or TRBD2 (5 bases each). This CDR3 contains 14 residues. Germline CDR1 SSHAT, CDR2 FNYEAQ (reference sequence). CDR3 in amino acids: CASSLSRGRETQYF. The CDR3 DNA follows: TGTGCTAGCAGCTTATCACGGGGCCGGGAGACCCAGTACTTC.

The gene calls are TRBV7-9 and TRBJ2-5; D not certain. Germline V lookup: CDR1 SEHNR, CDR2 FQNEAQ (reference sequence). The CDR3 extends over 12 amino acids. The V and J ends lost 6 bases and 5 bases respectively, with 10 bases between them. CDR3 nucleotide sequence: TGTGCCAGCAGTTTTACGAGGGAGACCCAGTACTTC. Translating gives CASSFTRETQYF.

V gene TRBV7-8 combines with J gene TRBJ2-3; D gene uncertain. This CDR3 comprises 14 residues. The V and J ends lost 1 base and 4 bases respectively, with 9 bases between them. Germline V gene sequence: CDR1 SGHVS, CDR2 FQNEAQ. The CDR3 here is CASSLVLLADTQYF. CDR3 coding DNA: TGTGCCAGCAGCTTAGTGCTACTGGCAGATACGCAGTATTTT.

This clone was observed a handful of times. The rearrangement links TRBV6-5 to TRBJ1-6; 9 positions agree with TRBD1. The CDR3 totals 15 residues. The V and J ends lost 4 bases and 10 bases, in that order; junction bases with no gene match: 8. CDR1 is MNHEY, CDR2 SVGAGI, per germline. CDR3 loop: CASSSPGTGSSPLHF. Here the CDR3 DNA reads TGTGCCAGCAGTTCCCCCGGGACAGGGTCCTCACCCCTCCACTTT.

The V call is TRBV18, the J call TRBJ1-1; D unclear. The CDR3 runs 15 residues. Germline V gene data show CDR1 as KGHSH and CDR2 as LQKENI. V was clipped by 3 bases and J by 1 base, with 12 bases between them. CDR3 residues: CASSPRIGQNTEAFF. CDR3 nucleotides: TGTGCCAGCTCACCGCGCATTGGCCAGAACACTGAAGCTTTCTTT.

This clone was observed a handful of times. V is TRBV9 and J is TRBJ1-2, with TRBD1 identical over 7 bases. The CDR3 has 15 residues. Trimming at V came to 0 bases and at J to 4 bases, leaving 6 bases not matched to a gene. CDR1 and CDR2 (germline): SGDLS, YYNGEE. CDR3 protein: CASSVVEGARYGYTF. The CDR3 nucleotides are TGTGCCAGCAGCGTAGTTGAGGGGGCACGCTATGGCTACACCTTC.

This chain links TRBV6-6 with TRBJ2-7; no firm D call. CDR1 and CDR2 from the germline V gene are MNHNY and SVGAGI (reference sequence). V was cut by 7 bases and J by 0 bases, with 10 bases left in between. This CDR3 region has 13 residues. CDR3 nucleotide sequence: TGTGCCAGCAACGATCCGGGCTCCTACGAGCAGTACTTC. Protein: CASNDPGSYEQYF.